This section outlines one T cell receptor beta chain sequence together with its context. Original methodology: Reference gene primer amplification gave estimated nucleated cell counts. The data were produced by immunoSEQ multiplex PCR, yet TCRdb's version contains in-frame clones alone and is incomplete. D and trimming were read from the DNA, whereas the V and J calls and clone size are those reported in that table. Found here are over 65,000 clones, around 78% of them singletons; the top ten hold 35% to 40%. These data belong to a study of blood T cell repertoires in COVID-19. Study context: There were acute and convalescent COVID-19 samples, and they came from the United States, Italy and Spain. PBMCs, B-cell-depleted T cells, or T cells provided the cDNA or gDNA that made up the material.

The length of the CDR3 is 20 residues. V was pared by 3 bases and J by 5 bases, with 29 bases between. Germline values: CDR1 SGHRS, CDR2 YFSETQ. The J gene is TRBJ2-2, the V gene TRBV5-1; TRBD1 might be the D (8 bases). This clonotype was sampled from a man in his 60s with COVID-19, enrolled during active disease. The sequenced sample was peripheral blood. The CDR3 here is CASSWTGRGGRGSATGELFF. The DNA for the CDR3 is TGCGCCAGCAGCTGGACAGGGCGCGGGGGTCGCGGTAGTGCGACCGGGGAGCTGTTTTTT.